This T cell receptor (beta chain) was profiled in a study of hypomethylating agent response in myelodysplastic syndrome (TCRdb year 2021). Regarding the study in general: Patients were treated with the hypomethylating agents azacitidine (most of the 11) or decitabine (3 of 11). Among the myelodysplastic syndrome patients in the cohort, nine or ten were male and 2 were female. On average the patients were around 75 +/- 6.5 years old, and a diploid cytogenetic profile was seen most often. Roughly 5 patients did not respond, whereas roughly six responded with either complete response or hematologic improvement. Response was defined as complete response or hematologic improvement, and patients who met neither criterion were classified as non-responders. The mutation found most frequently was TET2, which appeared in about 45% of the 11 patients. The research as a whole found: Novel clonotypes appeared more often in responders, whereas non-responders had more contracted clonotypes after treatment. The cohort was small, with only 11 patients analyzed. No significant change in richness, rarefaction diversity or clonality was detected after hypomethylating agent treatment, either across all patients or within response groups. Whether the shared GLIPH2 clusters possibly recognize novel MDS antigens was not confirmed and still needs to be tested experimentally. Healthy control donors were not age-matched to MDS patients, which could have impacted the MDS versus healthy comparison.

Note on this clone: The antigen it recognizes is unknown. There are no base qualities to consult, and no much larger clone falls within one base.

Library method: the immunoSEQ multiplex PCR assay. Survey resolution was applied, with two replicates of 200 ng each being run for a total of 400 ng of DNA per sample. Rearranged TCRB sequences in genomic DNA were detected with the hsTCRB kit, which uses multiplex PCR primers directed at V and J genes. The CDR3 region was amplified in a first PCR of 31 cycles using the QIAGEN Multiplex PCR Kit. A roughly 8-cycle second PCR added sample barcodes and Illumina adapters to each replicate. Pooled libraries were quantified using a QuantStudio 6 and the KAPA library quantification kit. Approximately 16 pM of pooled libraries was sequenced on an Illumina MiSeq using 156-cycle single-end reads plus a 15-cycle index read. As for the authors' bioinformatics: VDJdb annotation flagged approximately 1.7% of around 160,000 unique clonotypes as previously reported viral-epitope-specific. Raw reads were processed by the immunoSEQ Data Assistant and immunoSEQ Analyzer into normalized, annotated TCRB repertoires. BioAnalyzer and version 0.6.5 of the immunarch R package were the tools used for clonotype analysis. Richness was estimated after downsampling every repertoire to the clone count of the smallest repertoire. Fisher's exact tests classified clonotypes as expanded, contracted or novel, with novel meaning zero frequency before treatment. Significantly changed CDR3 beta sequences were clustered with GLIPH2 using simulation_depth=1000 and kmer_min_depth=3, and CDR3s shorter than five residues were excluded. The source is immuneACCESS, and TCRdb retained only in-frame sequences with V and J called. Part of the clones is not carried over; for the studies checked, unresolved V genes explain less than half of this, and the remainder is unexplained. V and J calls and clone size follow that table, whereas D and trimming were derived from the DNA. This sample has thousands of clones in its table, and about 80% of those were observed once. In total, the top ten clones hold about 25% of the sample.

Germline trimming: 4 bases from V, 4 bases from J; junction bases outside gene matches: 8. Its CDR3 holds 15 amino acids, cysteine through phenylalanine. CDR3 DNA only is kept here, 45 bases in frame from base 1. The germline V gene sets CDR1 to SGHDT and CDR2 to YYEEEE. Bulk bone marrow was analyzed without sorting T-cell subsets. TCR beta CDR3 regions were immunosequenced from bone marrow of about a dozen myelodysplastic syndrome patients before and after hypomethylating agent therapy. For longitudinal repertoire tracking, a baseline bone marrow plus two to three bone marrows at different post-treatment timepoints were contributed by each patient. Genomic DNA was isolated from whole bone marrow, and DNA quality was assessed with TapeStation, NanoDrop OneC and PicoGreen assays.

This sample comprised bone marrow, obtained before or after starting hypomethylating agent treatment for myelodysplastic syndrome (not recorded which). The sequence came from a human donor with myelodysplastic syndrome. The rearrangement joined TRBV5-6 to TRBJ1-5, and 7 bases in between align with TRBD1. DNA sequence: TGTGCCAGCAGCGCGTGGACAGGTTCTAATCAGCCCCAGCATTTT. This is translated as CASSAWTGSNQPQHF.